The present TCR beta chain was sequenced within a study of cytomegalovirus exposure and HLA in healthy donors (dated by TCRdb to 2016 to 2017). Regarding the study in general: According to an earlier analysis of 550 to 750 of the donors, about 190 million T cells yielded some 120 million unique TCR beta sequences and roughly 280 Gb of sequence data. Every discovery cohort repertoire had been produced on one sequencing platform. An early release covering about 600 HLA-typed donors comprised approximately 290 gigabases of sequencing data and about 90 million unique TCR sequences. The study used immunosequencing to profile the T cell repertoires of 666 subjects and linked those repertoires to cytomegalovirus serostatus. High-throughput TCR immunosequencing, statistical association of individual TCRs with disease status, and machine learning were combined to predict cytomegalovirus infection status. The number of typed donors differed by locus: roughly 629-640 for A, B, C, DRB1 and DQB1; approximately 530 for DQA1; approximately 610 for DPA1; and around 450 for DPB1. To decide whether each TCR beta V gene segment behaved as functional or pseudogenic, an earlier analysis of some 570 of the donors relied on high-throughput TCR beta sequencing. In the later analysis, no new phenotypic data were used to find candidate immune exposures; instead, reliance was placed on TCR beta sequences and their occurrence across donors. Among about 390 genotyped donors of the cohort, an average of approximately 240,000 unique TCR beta nucleotide sequences were sequenced per donor, roughly 20% of them non-productive. HLA typing covered class I and class II loci at four-digit resolution. Genome-wide SNP genotypes for about three fifths of the roughly 700 donors were used in a later genetic analysis, which treated that subset as a discovery cohort. A separate validation cohort of roughly 130 different subjects was used in addition to the roughly 700-subject first cohort. The genetic ancestry cluster associated with self-reported Caucasian donors included 80% to 90% of the approximately 410 genotyped donors. The aim of the study was to test whether cataloging public T cell receptors could identify signatures of past pathogen exposure. In a later analysis, previously published TCR beta repertoires from hundreds of donors were re-analyzed and high-resolution HLA genotyping was added so that TCR occurrence patterns could be studied. Donor age, sex, ethnicity and CMV serostatus were compiled together with the repertoire data. Four to six DR-DQ haplotypes were handled as single units for association and clustering, since linkage in the cohort was strong. Study-wide findings and limitations: The authors suggested that the approach could potentially be generalized to other disease states and immunological phenotypes. Roughly uniform sequencing depth across donors was assumed in presence/absence analyses, although this assumption may not hold. CMV serostatus was the only immune exposure information available for the cohort. In this cohort, only TCR beta chains were sequenced, and detectable features were limited by the absence of alpha or paired-chain data. In both the original and validation cohorts, the classifier was reported to diagnose cytomegalovirus status with high specificity and sensitivity. In an earlier analysis of about 550 of the donors, most TCR beta V segments were observed in productive rearrangements about 87% or about 30% of the time, broadly matching IMGT annotations. In a later analysis, most CMV-associated TCR beta chains were found to appear HLA-restricted, with HLA associations seemingly driven largely by CMV exposure. Because counts were too low, roughly 17 rarely observed V segments, including chromosome 9 orphons, were left out of the earlier analysis of about 620 of the donors. In a later genetic analysis, a missense DCLRE1C variant was associated with V-gene and J-gene trimming of TCR beta chains, and the association was replicated in an independent cohort. Because some donors lacked HLA typing at each locus, the association tests relied only on the typed subset. According to a later analysis, parvovirus B19, influenza, CMV and Epstein-Barr virus appeared linked to several top co-occurrence clusters. A further reported finding was that TCR beta sequences accurately predicted the HLA-A and HLA-B alleles for most subjects in the first cohort. Some IMGT-functional V segments, including TRBV6-2 and TRBV6-3, could not be distinguished by the 87-base-pair reads and were therefore excluded. A later analysis found that TCR association rates varied across HLA loci, with DRB1 alleles showing the most associated TCRs and HLA-C alleles the fewest. Three of the identified cytomegalovirus-associated TCR beta chains were confirmed in vitro to be specific for cytomegalovirus antigens. A cluster of highly shared sequence variants was judged likely to represent a technical artifact of the sequencing pipeline. According to a later genetic analysis, donors in an Asian-associated ancestry cluster had fewer N-insertions in productive TCRs than the roughly 670-donor mean. In a later analysis, HLA-associated TCR beta chains were found to be more clonally expanded and to have lower generation probabilities than equally common non-associated chains. Assigning TCR associations to individual alleles was difficult when HLA alleles, especially DR and DQ, strongly co-occurred. A total of fewer than 200 TCR beta chains were listed by the study as associated with cytomegalovirus. Across donors, most TCR sequences were observed very rarely, whereas some public TCRs were present in many individuals. Specific HLA alleles were associated with some 15,000 TCR beta sequences at a false discovery rate of 0.05 in a later analysis. Linkage disequilibrium might explain the correlated functional status among segregating V segments, but an unknown experimental factor could not be ruled out.

The cohort comprised several hundred healthy bone marrow donors. At the time of sampling, all cohort members were nominally healthy, though unrecorded immune exposures were likely present. The donor was CMV seropositive and belonged to the group of 250 to 350 seropositive cohort members. Every donor gave a peripheral blood sample, and the peripheral blood mononuclear cells from that sample were used for TCR beta sequencing. The Qiagen DNeasy Blood Extraction Kit was used to extract genomic DNA from the blood cell samples. Library method: the immunoSEQ multiplex PCR assay. A mixture of 60 forward primers for TCR Vbeta segments and 13 reverse primers for TCR Jbeta segments was used in the multiplex PCR. The CDR3 region of rearranged TCR beta genes was amplified from genomic DNA by a multiplex PCR assay. The Illumina HiSeq System was used to sequence the amplified TCR beta libraries as 87-base-pair reads. The published analysis was carried out like this. Across the 600 to 700 repertoires, a later analysis counted tens of millions of unique TCR beta chains, 9.5 million to 12 million of which were shared by at least two donors. A nearest-neighbor algorithm error-corrected the raw reads and collapsed the reads into unique sequences, merging closely related sequences to remove PCR and sequencing errors. Alignment of CDR3 sequences to IMGT reference sequences was used to assign V, D and J gene segments. For a sequence to be retained, a match of at least six nucleotides to both a V gene segment and a J gene segment was required. A rearrangement counted as productive if the CDR3 had no stop codons and remained in frame with V and J, and every other rearrangement counted as non-productive. Following IMGT convention, CDR3 was defined as the stretch from the second conserved V-encoded cysteine to the conserved J-encoded phenylalanine. The earlier analysis of roughly 590 of the donors excluded sequences that lacked an unambiguous match to a single V gene segment. In an earlier analysis of around 600 of the donors, V segments were called functional above 56.7% productive rearrangements and were called segregating when the between-donor standard deviation exceeded 5%. A statistical classification framework was built to diagnose cytomegalovirus status from the catalog of TCR beta chain sequences. V and J gene assignment, in a later analysis, came from comparing TCR nucleotide sequences with IMGT/GENE-DB human TR gene sequences. The TCRdist pipeline was used in a later analysis to assign CDR3 sequences and most-parsimonious VDJ recombination scenarios. In a later analysis, every TCR beta chain was defined by the combination of its CDR3 amino acid sequence and its V-gene family, and reads without a unique V-gene family were dropped. A later analysis removed 550 to 650 highly shared, low-generation-probability nucleotide sequences to deal with suspected cross-contamination and a sequencing artifact. A later analysis calculated a clonal expansion index for each public chain from normalized within-repertoire ranks of inferred template counts. In a later analysis, generation probabilities were computed with a VDJ recombination model fitted to out-of-frame rearrangements, and the resulting probabilities were checked against IGoR. In a later analysis, TCR-TCR, TCR-HLA and TCR-CMV co-occurrence was scored with hypergeometric tests, and a repertoire-size bias correction was applied to TCR pairs. In a later analysis, false discovery rates were estimated by permuting HLA or CMV assignments 20 times. In a later analysis, co-occurring TCRs were grouped using DBSCAN, and TCRdist sequence similarity was added for clustering within HLA-allele-positive subsets. For co-occurrence clustering, repertoires with fewer than 30,000 or more than 120,000 public chains were excluded, along with five repertoires with anomalous nucleotide sharing. TCRdb took this table from immuneACCESS and kept in-frame rearrangements with V and J called. Such tables lack part of the clones; where checked against another copy, unresolved V genes explain under half of the gap, and the rest is unexplained. That table is the source of V, J and clone size, and D and trimming were worked out from the DNA. The sample contains approximately 100,000 clones, around 75% of them found a single time. The top ten clones comprise 12% to 15% of the sample.

As regards this clone: Its antigen is unknown. Base qualities were left out, and no much larger clone turns up one base away.

V is cut back by 4 bases and J by 5 bases, with 8 bases in the junction unmatched. The CDR3 starts with the cysteine, ends with the phenylalanine, and has 15 residues. The DNA shown is the 45-base CDR3, in frame from base 1. As encoded in the germline V gene, CDR1 is SGDLS while CDR2 is YYNGEE. Sequences were obtained from PBMCs. The chain employs TRBV9 and TRBJ2-5; 10 middle bases align to TRBD2. This TCR came from a male donor in good health and CMV-seropositive. At the DNA level, the sequence is TGTGCCAGCAGCCCGAGCGGGGGGGCCCGGGAGACCCAGTACTTC. This encodes CASSPSGGARETQYF.